This T cell receptor (beta chain) was identified during a study of cytomegalovirus exposure and HLA in healthy donors (dated by TCRdb to 2017 to 2019). A note on the overall study: An earlier analysis of around 600 of the donors reported roughly 300 Gb of sequence data and some 120 million unique TCR beta sequences from around 200 million T cells. The study profiled the T cell repertoires of hundreds of subjects by immunosequencing and related them to cytomegalovirus serostatus. To decide whether each TCR beta V gene segment behaved as functional or pseudogenic, an earlier analysis of approximately 590 of the donors relied on high-throughput TCR beta sequencing. The study aimed to test whether cataloging public T cell receptors could reveal signatures of past pathogen exposure. Typing coverage differed by locus: A, B, C, DRB1 and DQB1 were typed in about 620-640 donors, DQA1 in 500 to 550, DPA1 in over 600, and DPB1 in about 450. All discovery cohort repertoires had been generated on a single sequencing platform. Four to six DR-DQ haplotypes were handled as single units for association and clustering, since linkage in the cohort was strong. A later genetic analysis took genome-wide SNP genotypes for about 55% of the 666 donors and used that subset as a discovery cohort. Donor age, sex, ethnicity and CMV serostatus were collected together with the repertoire data. High-throughput TCR immunosequencing, statistical association of individual TCRs with disease status, and machine learning were combined to predict cytomegalovirus infection status. A later analysis re-examined previously published TCR beta repertoires from 500 to 700 donors and added high-resolution HLA genotyping to investigate patterns of TCR occurrence. Besides the first cohort of about 730 subjects, a separate validation cohort made up of over 95 different subjects was used. HLA typing included class I and class II loci at four-digit resolution. Of the 300 to 500 genotyped donors, less than 85% were placed in the genetic ancestry cluster associated with self-reported Caucasian donors. Rather than using new phenotypic data, the later analysis identified candidate immune exposures from TCR beta sequences and from how often those sequences occurred across donors. An early release that covered fewer than 750 HLA-typed donors contained approximately 300 gigabases of sequencing data and about 93 million unique TCR sequences. On average, about 200,000 unique TCR beta nucleotide sequences were sequenced per donor among 350 to 400 genotyped donors of the cohort, with roughly 20% of those sequences being non-productive.

About this clone itself: Its recognized antigen is unknown. No much larger clonotype is one base removed from it; base qualities were not supplied.

Libraries came from the immunoSEQ multiplex PCR assay. The multiplex PCR relied on a mix of 60 forward primers for TCR Vbeta segments and 13 reverse primers for TCR Jbeta segments. Amplification of the CDR3 region of rearranged TCR beta genes was performed with a multiplex PCR assay on genomic DNA. The Illumina HiSeq System was used to sequence the amplified TCR beta libraries as 87-base-pair reads. Per the original workflow: A later analysis counted some 80 million unique TCR beta chains across the 650 to 800 repertoires, and 9 million to 14 million of these chains were shared by at least two donors. To remove PCR and sequencing errors, raw reads were error-corrected and collapsed into unique sequences using a nearest-neighbor algorithm that merged closely related sequences. V, D and J gene segments were assigned by aligning CDR3 sequences to IMGT reference sequences. Each retained sequence needed at least a six-nucleotide match to both a V gene segment and a J gene segment. A rearrangement counted as productive if the CDR3 had no stop codons and remained in frame with V and J, and every other rearrangement counted as non-productive. Following IMGT convention, CDR3 was defined as the stretch from the second conserved V-encoded cysteine to the conserved J-encoded phenylalanine. The earlier analysis of around 640 of the donors excluded sequences that lacked an unambiguous match to a single V gene segment. An earlier analysis of a few hundred of the donors called V segments functional above 56.7% productive rearrangements and segregating when the between-donor standard deviation exceeded 5%. A statistical classification framework was developed to diagnose cytomegalovirus status using the catalog of TCR beta chain sequences. In a later analysis, TCR nucleotide sequences were compared against IMGT/GENE-DB human TR gene sequences so that V and J genes could be assigned. A later analysis assigned CDR3 sequences and most-parsimonious VDJ recombination scenarios with the TCRdist pipeline. In a later analysis, every TCR beta chain was defined by the combination of its CDR3 amino acid sequence and its V-gene family, and reads without a unique V-gene family were dropped. In a later analysis, 450 to 600 highly shared, low-generation-probability nucleotide sequences were removed to address suspected cross-contamination and a sequencing artifact. In a later analysis, a clonal expansion index was calculated for each public chain from normalized within-repertoire ranks of inferred template counts. A later analysis computed generation probabilities with a VDJ recombination model fitted to out-of-frame rearrangements, and checked the results against IGoR. A later analysis scored TCR-TCR, TCR-HLA and TCR-CMV co-occurrence with hypergeometric tests, applying a repertoire-size bias correction to TCR pairs. A later analysis estimated false discovery rates by permuting HLA or CMV assignments 20 times. In a later analysis, co-occurring TCRs were grouped using DBSCAN, with TCRdist sequence similarity added in when clustering inside HLA-allele-positive subsets. For co-occurrence clustering, repertoires with fewer than 30,000 or more than 120,000 public chains were excluded, along with roughly 5 repertoires with anomalous nucleotide sharing. TCRdb holds this immuneACCESS table with in-frame rearrangements only. Some clones are missing; in checked studies, unresolved V genes explain under half, and the rest has no known cause. That table gives V, J and clone size, and the DNA gave D and trimming. The sample has around 200,000 clones on record, approximately 79% of them singletons. 1.5% to 2% of the sample lies in the top ten.

The germline V and J ends show losses of 1 base and 6 bases respectively, and no gene match explains 5 bases of the junction. The germline V gene sets CDR1 to SGHAT and CDR2 to FQNNGV. Inclusive of the bounding cysteine and phenylalanine, the CDR3 is 14 residues long. Left in the record is the CDR3 DNA by itself, 42 bases read in frame from the first base. The investigation overall reported the following: Cytomegalovirus status was reported to be diagnosed by the classifier with high specificity and sensitivity in both the original and validation cohorts. Only TCR beta chains were sequenced in this cohort, and the absence of alpha or paired-chain data limited detectable features. According to a later analysis, most CMV-associated TCR beta chains appeared to be HLA-restricted, and the HLA associations seemed to be driven largely by CMV exposure. Three of the identified cytomegalovirus-associated TCR beta chains were confirmed in vitro to be specific for cytomegalovirus antigens. A later genetic analysis reported fewer N-insertions in productive TCRs among donors in an Asian-associated ancestry cluster than the roughly 620-donor mean. The sequencing pipeline was judged likely to have produced a cluster of highly shared sequence variants as a technical artifact. The presence/absence analyses assumed that sequencing depth was roughly uniform across donors, and that assumption may not be true. A later analysis reported that several top co-occurrence clusters appeared linked to parvovirus B19, influenza, CMV and Epstein-Barr virus. The study listed approximately 150 TCR beta chains as associated with cytomegalovirus. In an earlier analysis of some 540 of the donors, most TCR beta V segments appeared in productive rearrangements about 87% or about 30% of the time, broadly matching IMGT annotations. In a later analysis, TCR association rates were found to vary across HLA loci, with the most associated TCRs seen for DRB1 alleles and the fewest for HLA-C alleles. A further reported finding was that TCR beta sequences accurately predicted the HLA-A and HLA-B alleles for most subjects in the first cohort. Because counts were too low, roughly 18 rarely observed V segments, including chromosome 9 orphons, were left out of the earlier analysis of some 640 of the donors. The authors suggested that the approach could potentially be extended to other disease states and immunological phenotypes. A later analysis found that HLA-associated TCR beta chains were more clonally expanded and had lower generation probabilities than equally common non-associated chains. Some IMGT-functional V segments, including TRBV6-2 and TRBV6-3, could not be told apart with the 87-base-pair reads, so those segments were excluded. Because HLA typing was missing for some donors at each locus, association tests included only the typed subset. Most TCR sequences were seen in very few donors, while some public TCRs were found in many individuals. In a later genetic analysis, a missense DCLRE1C variant was associated with V-gene and J-gene trimming of TCR beta chains, and the association was replicated in an independent cohort. The only immune exposure information available for the cohort was CMV serostatus. Linkage disequilibrium might explain the correlated functional status among segregating V segments, but an unknown experimental factor could not be excluded. A later analysis associated 16,951 TCR beta sequences with specific HLA alleles at a false discovery rate of 0.05. When HLA alleles, especially DR and DQ, strongly co-occurred, attributing TCR associations to individual alleles was difficult.

The cohort was made up of approximately 670 healthy bone marrow donors. Cohort members were all nominally healthy when sampled, although unrecorded immune exposures were likely present. The donor was CMV seronegative and belonged to the group of 352 seronegative cohort members. A peripheral blood sample was provided by each donor, and peripheral blood mononuclear cells were used for TCR beta sequencing. Genomic DNA extraction from the blood cell samples was performed with the Qiagen DNeasy Blood Extraction Kit. Recombination linked TRBV11-2 to TRBJ1-2, with TRBD1 identical over 7 junction bases. The clonotype comes from a man younger than 35 in good health and CMV-seronegative. Sequencing input: PBMCs. This receptor has the CDR3 CASSLAGGDDGYTF. Read as DNA, the sequence is TGTGCCAGCAGCTTAGCAGGGGGTGATGATGGCTACACCTTC.